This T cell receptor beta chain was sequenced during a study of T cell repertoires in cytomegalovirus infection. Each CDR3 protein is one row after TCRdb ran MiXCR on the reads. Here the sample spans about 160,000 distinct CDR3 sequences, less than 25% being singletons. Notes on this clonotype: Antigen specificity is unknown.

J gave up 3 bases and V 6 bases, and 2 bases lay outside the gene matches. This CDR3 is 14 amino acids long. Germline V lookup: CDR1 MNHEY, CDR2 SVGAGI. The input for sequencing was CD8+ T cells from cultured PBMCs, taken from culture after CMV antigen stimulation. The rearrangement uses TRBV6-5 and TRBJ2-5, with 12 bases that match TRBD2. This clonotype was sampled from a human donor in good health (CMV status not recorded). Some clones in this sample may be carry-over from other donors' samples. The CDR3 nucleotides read TGTGCCAGCAGCTGGACTAGCGGGGAAGAGACCCAGTACTTC. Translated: CASSWTSGEETQYF.